The TCR beta chain under discussion was sequenced for a study of post-analysis software for immune sequencing data. About the study: Relapsing-remitting, secondary progressive and progressive-relapsing multiple sclerosis were all included among the disease courses. Regarding the study as a whole: There were five TRBV segments more frequent in patients than controls, and TRBV5-6, TRBV5-1 and TRBV20-1 were among them.

Deletions cut 5 bases from V and 3 bases from J, with 11 bases between. The CDR3 totals 14 residues. The germline gives CDR1 MNHEY, CDR2 SVGAGI. This clonotype was seen only a few times. Its target is not known. The TCR beta cDNA libraries carried unique molecular identifiers. TCRdb re-derived calls from the PCR reads in MiXCR, one entry per CDR3 protein. The data show approximately 730,000 distinct CDR3 sequences, just over 45% seen once. The sample consisted of blood. The receptor comes from a girl between 5 and 17 years old with multiple sclerosis. The chain is built from TRBV6-5 and TRBJ2-1; D may be TRBD2 (5 bases). The CDR3 spells CASSDLRDYNEQFF. The CDR3 DNA reads as TGTGCCAGCAGTGACCTCCGGGACTACAATGAGCAGTTCTTC.